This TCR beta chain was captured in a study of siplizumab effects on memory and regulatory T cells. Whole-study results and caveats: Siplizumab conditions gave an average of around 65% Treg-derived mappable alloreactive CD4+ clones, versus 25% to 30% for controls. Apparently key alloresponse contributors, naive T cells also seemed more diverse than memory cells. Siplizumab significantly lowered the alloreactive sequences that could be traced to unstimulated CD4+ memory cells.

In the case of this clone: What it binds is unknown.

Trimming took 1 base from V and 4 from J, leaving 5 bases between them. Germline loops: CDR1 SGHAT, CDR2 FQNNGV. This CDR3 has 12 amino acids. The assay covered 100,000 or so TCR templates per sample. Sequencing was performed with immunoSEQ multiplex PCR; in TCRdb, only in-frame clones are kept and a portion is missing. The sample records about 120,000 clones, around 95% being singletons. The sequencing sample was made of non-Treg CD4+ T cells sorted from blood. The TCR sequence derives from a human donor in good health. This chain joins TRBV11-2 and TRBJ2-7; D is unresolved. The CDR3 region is CASSLVGYEQYF. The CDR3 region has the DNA TGTGCCAGCAGCTTAGTGGGGTACGAGCAGTACTTC.